This passage covers 14 T cell receptor beta chains from one sample sequenced in a study of blood T cell repertoires in COVID-19. Assay used: immunoSEQ multiplex PCR; TCRdb lists only in-frame clones, some missing. The sample lists roughly 80,000 clones; about 87% were seen once. Sequencing used peripheral blood. These receptors all come from a man aged 50 or older with active COVID-19.

This chain uses TRBV9 with TRBJ1-3; D is ambiguous. The ends were cut back, 2 bases at V and 0 bases at J, with 6 bases in the middle. The CDR3 covers 14 residues. Looked up from germline, CDR1 is SGDLS and CDR2 is YYNGEE. The CDR3 DNA reads TGTGCCAGCAGCGTGACTTACTCTGGAAACACCATATATTTT. Its protein product is CASSVTYSGNTIYF. Full variable domain (rest looked up from reference TRBV9 and TRBJ1-3): DSGVTQTPKHLITATGQRVTLRCSPRSGDLSVYWYQQSLDQGLQFLIQYYNGEERAKGNILERFSAQQFPDLHSELNLSSLELGDSALYFCASSVTYSGNTIYFGEGSWLTVV.

The genes are TRBV7-9 and TRBJ2-2; TRBD1 matches at 8 bases. The junction had 7 bases not matched to a gene; V was cut back by 5 bases and J by 5 bases. Germline loops: CDR1 SEHNR, CDR2 FQNEAQ (reference sequence). The CDR3 spans 15 residues. In DNA, the CDR3 is TGTGCCAGCAGCCTACGGACAGGGAGAACCGGGGAGCTGTTTTTT. Protein: CASSLRTGRTGELFF.

The J gene is TRBJ2-7, the V gene TRBV9; D might be TRBD1 (5 bases). Looked up from germline, CDR1 is SGDLS and CDR2 is YYNGEE. The V and J ends lost 3 bases and 7 bases respectively, with 17 bases between them. CDR3 length: 14 residues. The DNA for the CDR3 is TGTGCCAGCAGCGCTCGGACGATGTCAGGGGAGCAGTACTTC. Its translation: CASSARTMSGEQYF.

The chain recombines TRBV4-2 with TRBJ1-5, with D possibly being TRBD1 (5 bases). The CDR3 spans 15 residues. The ends were cut back, 0 bases at V and 5 bases at J, with 11 bases in the middle. From germline, CDR1 is LGHNA and CDR2 YNFKEQ. CDR3 sequence: CASSQEGRGYQPQHF. In DNA form, the CDR3 reads TGTGCCAGCAGCCAAGAGGGGCGGGGTTATCAGCCCCAGCATTTT.

The J gene is TRBJ1-5, the V gene TRBV7-9; D is perhaps TRBD1 (5 bases). Per the germline V gene, CDR1 is SEHNR and CDR2 is FQNEAQ (reference sequence). The CDR3 is 14 amino acids. V gave up 6 bases and J gave up 10 bases, with 19 bases separating them. CDR3 DNA: TGTGCCAGCAGTAAGTCCGATCAGGGAAAACCCCAGCATTTT. The encoded protein is CASSKSDQGKPQHF.

The gene calls are TRBV7-8 and TRBJ2-7; no definite D call. Trimming took off 5 bases at V and 0 bases at J, with 11 bases between the two ends. The CDR3 runs to 14 residues. The germline CDR1 and CDR2 sequences are SGHVS and FQNEAQ. The CDR3: CASSREHSSYEQYF. The DNA of the CDR3 is TGTGCCAGCAGCCGAGAGCACAGCTCCTACGAGCAGTACTTC.

This chain connects TRBV5-1 to TRBJ1-1; 9 bases map to TRBD1. There are 15 residues in the CDR3. The V gene's germline CDR1 is SGHRS and CDR2 YFSETQ. Trimming cost V 4 bases and J 11 bases; bases outside gene matches: 15. CDR3 bases: TGCGCCAGCAGCCCGAGACCGGGACAGGGTCCGGAGGCTTTCTTT. Translated, it gives CASSPRPGQGPEAFF.

The V gene is TRBV27, the J gene TRBJ1-5; TRBD1 matches 9 bases. V lost 5 bases to trimming and J lost 3 bases; unmatched junction nucleotides: 8. The germline gives CDR1 MNHEY, CDR2 SMNVEV (reference sequence). The length of the CDR3 is 16 residues. The CDR3: CASSPLDRGANQPQHF. The CDR3 DNA reads as TGTGCCAGCAGTCCCCTAGACAGGGGGGCCAATCAGCCCCAGCATTTT.

J is TRBJ1-2 and V is TRBV3-1 (or the pseudogene TRBV3-2); 10 nucleotides line up with TRBD1. Germline V CDR1 and CDR2: LGHDT, YNNKEL (reference sequence). V was pared by 2 bases and J by 5 bases, with 8 bases of the junction left unmatched. This CDR3 has 16 amino acids. The CDR3 DNA is TGTGCCAGCAGCCAAAAGGGGACAGGGGCTGCTTATGGCTACACCTTC. Its protein product is CASSQKGTGAAYGYTF.

The genes are TRBV5-4 and TRBJ1-1, with 10 bases matching TRBD1. Looked up from germline, CDR1 is SGHNT and CDR2 is YYREEE (reference sequence). The CDR3 is 16 amino acids. J lost 0 bases, V lost 4 bases, and 6 bases had no gene match. Here the CDR3 DNA reads TGTGCCAGCAGCCGGGGACAGGGGTGGGTGAACACTGAAGCTTTCTTT. The encoded protein is CASSRGQGWVNTEAFF.

This rearrangement joins TRBV28 to TRBJ2-3; a possible D gene is TRBD2 (6 bases). The CDR3 runs to 13 residues. V was pared by 6 bases and J by 5 bases, with 12 bases between. Per germline, CDR1 MDHEN and CDR2 SYDVKM. In nucleotides, the CDR3 is TGTGCCAGCAGGGGGCTGGAGGGAGATACGCAGTATTTT. Translating gives CASRGLEGDTQYF.

The table lists this clone with a count of one. The CDR3 protein is CATSDPTSGNYNEQFF. The CDR3 DNA reads as TGTGCCACCAGTGACCCAACTAGCGGGAATTACAATGAGCAGTTCTTC. The rearrangement joins TRBV24-1 to TRBJ2-1, with 10 bases fitting TRBD2. CDR1 is KGHDR and CDR2 is SFDVKD in the germline V gene. With 4 bases clipped from V and 4 bases from J, the junction kept 6 bases outside the gene matches. This CDR3 contains 16 residues.

The chain couples TRBV5-5 to TRBJ1-6, with TRBD1 identical over 12 bases. The CDR3 totals 16 residues. Per the germline V gene, CDR1 is SGHKS and CDR2 is YYEKEE (reference sequence). V was pared by 3 bases and J by 8 bases, with 6 bases of the junction left unmatched. This CDR3 reads CASSWGTGGTDSPLHF. CDR3 in DNA: TGTGCCAGCAGCTGGGGGACAGGGGGCACCGATTCACCCCTCCACTTT. Full variable domain (outside the CDR3, taken from reference TRBV5-5 and TRBJ1-6): DAGVTQSPTHLIKTRGQQVTLRCSPISGHKSVSWYQQVLGQGPQFIFQYYEKEERGRGNFPDRFSARQFPNYSSELNVNALLLGDSALYLCASSWGTGGTDSPLHFGNGTRLTVT.

This sequence joins TRBV11-2 and TRBJ2-3; D unresolved. This CDR3 region has 18 residues. Germline V gives CDR1 SGHAT, CDR2 FQNNGV. With 2 bases removed from V and 4 bases from J, the gap between germline ends came to 22 bases. The chain's CDR3 is CASSLYKSATPPSDTQYF. The CDR3 region has the DNA TGTGCCAGCAGCTTATACAAAAGCGCCACCCCCCCCTCAGATACGCAGTATTTT.